A selection of T cell receptor beta chains follows, all from one sample in a study of T-cell reconstitution after alpha-beta-depleted transplantation in children. TCRdb re-called the PCR reads through MiXCR, storing one row per CDR3 protein. The table lists hundreds of thousands of distinct CDR3 sequences, 24% of them singletons. The source was PBMCs, mostly from graft donor cells, collected 360 days after TCRalphabeta/CD19-depleted stem cell transplant. The receptors originated from a female patient younger than 10 who had a stem cell transplant for congenital amegakaryocytic thrombocytopenia, so the T cells may come from the graft donor. CDR3s include the opening cysteine and the closing phenylalanine or tryptophan. A D gene is named only where the DNA matches it firmly. Expanded clones get a size class; other rows say once, few or many, or leave the size out.

v_call	clone_size	j_call	d_call	cdr3_aa	cdr3_nt
TRBV12-3/TRBV12-4	NA	TRBJ2-5	NA	CASSSRWEQETQYF	TGTGCCAGCAGTTCACGCTGGGAACAAGAGACCCAGTACTTC
TRBV2	few	TRBJ2-7	NA	CASSEIGHEQYF	TGTGCCAGCAGTGAAATAGGGCACGAGCAGTACTTC
TRBV10-3	few	TRBJ1-2	NA	CAIKGVDYGYTF	TGTGCCATCAAGGGGGTCGACTATGGCTACACCTTC
TRBV7-2	NA	TRBJ2-7	TRBD2	CASSLEAGYSYEQYF	TGTGCCAGCAGCTTAGAAGCGGGGTACTCCTACGAGCAGTACTTC
TRBV13	many	TRBJ1-1	NA	CASSPHPGNTEAFF	TGTGCCAGCAGCCCCCACCCAGGGAACACTGAAGCTTTCTTT
TRBV11-1	NA	TRBJ2-2	TRBD2	CASSLFPPSGRAAGELFF	TGTGCCAGCAGCTTATTCCCTCCTAGCGGGAGGGCCGCCGGGGAGCTGTTTTTT
TRBV7-6	few	TRBJ2-1	NA	CASSLSSAYNEQFF	TGTGCCAGCAGCTTAAGCTCTGCCTACAATGAGCAGTTCTTC
TRBV28	NA	TRBJ1-5	NA	CASSFTWGNQPQHF	TGTGCCAGCAGTTTTACCTGGGGCAATCAGCCCCAGCATTTT
TRBV3-1	NA	TRBJ2-7	NA	CASSQHGGISYEQYF	TGTGCCAGCAGCCAACACGGCGGAATCTCCTACGAGCAGTACTTC
TRBV5-1	NA	TRBJ1-3	NA	CASSLEGTTSGNTIYF	TGCGCCAGCAGCTTGGAAGGGACCACCTCTGGAAACACCATATATTTT
TRBV2	NA	TRBJ2-5	NA	CAIAWETETQYF	TGTGCCATAGCTTGGGAAACAGAGACCCAGTACTTC
TRBV5-6	few	TRBJ2-2	NA	CASSLGRRNTGELFF	TGTGCCAGCAGCTTGGGACGGAGGAACACCGGGGAGCTGTTTTTT
TRBV5-4	NA	TRBJ2-1	TRBD2	CASSLAVREGRNEQFF	TGTGCCAGCAGCTTGGCCGTCCGGGAGGGCCGCAATGAGCAGTTCTTC
TRBV5-1	NA	TRBJ1-1	TRBD1	CATQTGTANTEAFF	TGCGCCACTCAAACCGGGACAGCGAACACTGAAGCTTTCTTT
TRBV6-2/TRBV6-3	NA	TRBJ2-6	NA	CASSDVLSGANVLTF	TGTGCCAGCAGTGACGTCCTCTCTGGGGCCAACGTCCTGACTTTC
TRBV20-1	few	TRBJ1-6	TRBD1	CSAQGQADSPLHF	TGCAGTGCACAGGGGCAGGCGGATTCACCCCTCCACTTT
TRBV12-3/TRBV12-4	few	TRBJ2-1	TRBD2	CASSFSGRLSYNEQFF	TGTGCCAGCAGTTTTAGCGGGAGGCTTTCCTACAATGAGCAGTTCTTC
TRBV5-6	many	TRBJ2-1	NA	CASSSQGGDEQFF	TGTGCCAGCAGCTCCCAGGGGGGCGATGAGCAGTTCTTC
TRBV24-1	few	TRBJ2-1	NA	CATSDSARGEQFF	TGTGCCACCAGTGATTCCGCCCGGGGTGAGCAGTTCTTC
TRBV12-3/TRBV12-4	many	TRBJ2-2	TRBD1	CASSGTGKTGELFF	TGTGCCAGCAGCGGGACAGGGAAAACCGGGGAGCTGTTTTTT
TRBV5-1	NA	TRBJ2-5	TRBD1	CASSPFRGQGKEETQYF	TGCGCCAGCAGCCCATTCAGGGGACAGGGGAAGGAAGAGACCCAGTACTTC
TRBV10-3	NA	TRBJ2-3	NA	CAISVQQGEGQYF	TGTGCCATCAGTGTGCAACAGGGGGAGGGGCAGTATTTT
TRBV6-2/TRBV6-3	few	TRBJ2-6	NA	CASSFNGHPVPSGANVLTF	TGTGCCAGCAGCTTTAATGGACACCCGGTTCCATCTGGGGCCAACGTCCTGACTTTC
TRBV20-1	few	TRBJ2-2	NA	CSASRRGLPPYTGELFF	TGCAGTGCTAGCCGAAGAGGTCTCCCGCCCTACACCGGGGAGCTGTTTTTT